These 20 T cell receptor beta chains share one sample of origin, sequenced in a study of shared clonotypes between healthy human individuals. Sequenced by immunoSEQ multiplex PCR; TCRdb stores in-frame clones only, minus some. The sample holds approximately 1,000,000 clones, 78% seen once. The sequenced sample was memory CD4+ T cells from PBMCs. The subset denotes: CD45RA-negative fraction. The receptor source for this set is a man aged 18 to 29 in good health. Some clones in this sample may be carry-over from other donors' samples.

The chain combines TRBV18 with TRBJ2-3; 7 nucleotides align to TRBD2. This CDR3 is built from 16 residues. The V gene's germline CDR1 is KGHSH and CDR2 LQKENI. V lost 2 bases and J lost 0; bases outside the gene matches: 5. In nucleotides, the CDR3 is TGTGCCAGCTCACCAGGCCGGGACTACAGCACAGATACGCAGTATTTT. Translating gives CASSPGRDYSTDTQYF.

The chain recombines TRBV14 with TRBJ2-7, with 7 nucleotides matching TRBD1. Trimming at V came to 4 bases and at J to 5 bases, leaving 11 bases not matched to a gene. Germline values: CDR1 SGHDN, CDR2 FVKESK. The CDR3 loop spans 15 amino acids. CDR3 residues: CASSPGTALGDEQYF. The CDR3 nucleotides read TGTGCCAGCAGCCCAGGGACAGCTCTTGGGGACGAGCAGTACTTC.

The chain links TRBV28 to TRBJ2-5; 7 positions agree with TRBD1. The length of the CDR3 is 13 residues. The germline V gene has CDR1 MDHEN and CDR2 SYDVKM. J lost 4 bases, V lost 6 bases, and 5 bases had no gene match. This CDR3 reads CASRTGIRETQYF. Here the CDR3 DNA reads TGTGCCAGCAGGACAGGGATAAGAGAGACCCAGTACTTC.

J is TRBJ2-2 and V is TRBV28, with 8 bases matching TRBD2. Germline V CDR1 and CDR2: MDHEN, SYDVKM. V lost 11 bases, J lost 4 bases, and 9 bases stayed unmatched. The CDR3 has 14 residues. The CDR3 is CARPGGYGTGELFF. In DNA, the CDR3 is TGTGCCCGCCCGGGGGGGTATGGCACCGGGGAGCTGTTTTTT. Combining the CDR3 with reference TRBV28 and TRBJ2-2 gives the whole variable domain DVKVTQSSRYLVKRTGEKVFLECVQDMDHENMFWYRQDPGLGLRLIYFSYDVKMKEKGDIPEGYSVSREKKERFSLILESASTNQTSMYLCARPGGYGTGELFFGEGSRLTVL.

As to this clone: This same CDR3 is encoded by further DNA sequences in the sample. The chain links TRBV2 to TRBJ1-1; the match to TRBD1 covers 8 bases. From germline, CDR1 is SNHLY and CDR2 FYNNEI. This CDR3 is built from 14 residues. V was clipped by 3 bases and J by 5 bases; unmatched bases: 5. CDR3 DNA: TGTGCCAGCAGTGACAGGGGGCGCGGTACTGAAGCTTTCTTT. Translating gives CASSDRGRGTEAFF.

The gene calls are TRBV5-6 and TRBJ2-3; D remains unclear. Trimming shortened V by 2 bases and J by 4 bases, and 8 bases separated the two germline ends. There are 13 residues in the CDR3. Germline V gene sequence: CDR1 SGHDT, CDR2 YYEEEE. This CDR3 reads CASSFGPPDTQYF. The CDR3 DNA follows: TGTGCCAGCAGCTTCGGGCCCCCAGATACGCAGTATTTT. The variable domain in full, with the rest retrieved from reference TRBV5-6 and TRBJ2-3, is DAGVTQSPTHLIKTRGQQVTLRCSPKSGHDTVSWYQQALGQGPQFIFQYYEEEERQRGNFPDRFSGHQFPNYSSELNVNALLLGDSALYLCASSFGPPDTQYFGPGTRLTVL.

This chain connects TRBV10-3 to TRBJ2-3, with TRBD2 identical over 8 bases. The CDR3 totals 17 residues. Per germline, CDR1 ENHRY and CDR2 SYGVKD. V was pared by 0 bases and J by 4 bases, with 9 bases of the junction left unmatched. The CDR3 DNA is TGTGCCATCAGTGAGTCGAATACAGCGGGAGTTTCAGATACGCAGTATTTT. Translation: CAISESNTAGVSDTQYF.

In regard to this clone: This likely traces to a read error, being one base from a far larger clone. The identical CDR3 is also encoded by other nucleotide sequences in the sample. V and J are TRBV11-3 and TRBJ2-3, with no clear D. Germline loops: CDR1 SGHNT, CDR2 YENEEA. The CDR3 loop spans 14 amino acids. The V end lost 0 bases, the J end lost 2 bases, and 6 bases lay between the germline ends. CDR3 sequence: CASSLDGNTDTQYF. For the CDR3, the DNA is TGTGCCAGCAGCTTAGACGGAAACACAGATACGCAGTATTTT.

This sequence joins TRBV29-1 and TRBJ1-2; maybe TRBD1 (5 bases). Trimming cost V 6 bases and J 4 bases, with 9 bases left between them. The CDR3 is made up of 11 amino acids. Germline V gene lookup returns CDR1 SQVTM and CDR2 ANQGSEA. CDR3 coding DNA: TGCAGCGTGATAGACAGCTATGGCTACACCTTC. As protein: CSVIDSYGYTF. The variable domain in full, with the rest retrieved from reference TRBV29-1 and TRBJ1-2, is SAVISQKPSRDICQRGTSLTIQCQVDSQVTMMFWYRQQPGQSLTLIATANQGSEATYESGFVIDKFPISRPNLTFSTLTVSNMSPEDSSIYLCSVIDSYGYTFGSGTRLTVV.

This clone showed up just a few times. The J gene is TRBJ2-7, the V gene TRBV9, with TRBD2 matching 7 bases. Germline CDR1 reads SGDLS; CDR2 reads YYNGEE. The V and J ends lost 0 bases and 2 bases, in that order; junction bases with no gene match: 5. The CDR3 is 15 residues long. The DNA of the CDR3 is TGTGCCAGCAGCGTAGAGGGAGGGAGCCCCTACGAGCAGTACTTC. Amino acids: CASSVEGGSPYEQYF.

The genes are TRBV5-1 and TRBJ2-4; unclear D gene. This CDR3 comprises 14 residues. Germline V gives CDR1 SGHRS, CDR2 YFSETQ. V was cut by 0 bases and J by 7 bases, with 11 bases left in between. The CDR3 reads CASSLGATENIQYF. The DNA for the CDR3 is TGCGCCAGCAGCTTGGGTGCTACGGAGAACATTCAGTACTTC.

This rearrangement joins TRBV5-1 to TRBJ2-1; D remains ambiguous. V was pared by 0 bases and J by 8 bases, with 12 bases between. The CDR3 sequence is 14 residues long. CDR1 is SGHRS and CDR2 is YFSETQ in the germline V gene. CDR3 sequence: CASSLGNINYEQFF. The CDR3 region has the DNA TGCGCCAGCAGCTTGGGGAATATTAATTATGAGCAGTTCTTC.

This chain links TRBV5-1 with TRBJ2-3; possibly TRBD1 for D (6 bases). The CDR3 sequence is 15 residues long. The V gene lost 9 bases and the J gene lost 0 bases, with 17 bases spanning the gap. Germline loops: CDR1 SGHRS, CDR2 YFSETQ. The DNA of the CDR3 is TGCGCCACCCGATGGACAGTAGCTAGCACAGATACGCAGTATTTT. As protein: CATRWTVASTDTQYF.

The V gene is TRBV6-1, the J gene TRBJ1-1, with a weak D call TRBD1 (6 bases). V dropped 7 bases and J dropped 4 bases, with 10 bases sitting between them. CDR1 is MNHNS, CDR2 SASEGT, per germline. The CDR3 contains 12 residues. The CDR3 nucleotides read TGTGCCAGCAAGAGGGGGACCACTGAAGCTTTCTTT. This sequence encodes CASKRGTTEAFF.

The chain employs TRBV11-2 and TRBJ1-1; 9 nucleotides match TRBD1. The CDR3 has 15 amino acids. The germline gives CDR1 SGHAT, CDR2 FQNNGV. Trimming at V came to 8 bases and at J to 1 base, leaving 8 bases not matched to a gene. CDR3 amino acids: CASHLSTGGNTEAFF. CDR3 nucleotides: TGTGCCAGCCACCTATCGACAGGGGGGAACACTGAAGCTTTCTTT.

J is TRBJ2-1 and V is TRBV9; 7 positions agree with TRBD2. Losses at the gene ends were 0 bases for V and 3 bases for J; bases not matched to a gene: 3. This CDR3 region has 15 residues. Germline V gene lookup returns CDR1 SGDLS and CDR2 YYNGEE. The CDR3 nucleotides are TGTGCCAGCAGCGTAGGCGGGAGTTACTACAATGAGCAGTTCTTC. Translating it yields CASSVGGSYYNEQFF.

The chain couples TRBV4-1 to TRBJ2-7, with TRBD2 as a possible D gene (6 bases). The V end was cut by 1 base, the J end by 4 bases, with 14 bases between. Germline CDR1 reads MGHRA; CDR2 reads YSYEKL. This CDR3 has 15 amino acids. The CDR3 loop is CASSQGGAGKYEQYF. The CDR3 DNA follows: TGCGCCAGCAGCCAAGGCGGGGCGGGGAAATACGAGCAGTACTTC.

Only a few counts were recorded for this clone. V gene TRBV7-9 combines with J gene TRBJ1-2, with D possibly being TRBD1 (6 bases). The CDR3 spans 14 residues. V shed 6 bases and J shed 7 bases, with 18 bases lying between them. Germline V gene data show CDR1 as SEHNR and CDR2 as FQNEAQ (reference sequence). CDR3 coding DNA: TGTGCCAGCAGGTCACTTGGACAGATGGGTGGCTACACCTTC. Amino acids: CASRSLGQMGGYTF.

The CDR3 region is CASSGSSGREYNEQFF. In DNA, the CDR3 is TGTGCCAGCAGCGGTTCCAGCGGGAGGGAATACAATGAGCAGTTCTTC. The chain uses TRBV28 and TRBJ2-1; TRBD2 matches 10 bases. This CDR3 spans 16 amino acids. Germline V gives CDR1 MDHEN, CDR2 SYDVKM. Losses at the gene ends were 6 bases for V and 4 bases for J; bases not matched to a gene: 9.

The genes are TRBV9 and TRBJ1-2; D uncertain. This CDR3 comprises 15 residues. The V end was cut by 0 bases, the J end by 0 bases, with 9 bases between. Germline-derived CDR1 and CDR2 are SGDLS and YYNGEE. The CDR3 DNA sequence: TGTGCCAGCAGCGTAGATGGGTCCTCTAACTATGGCTACACCTTC. The encoded protein is CASSVDGSSNYGYTF.